The rows below give T cell receptor beta chains drawn from one sample of a study of patients and donors after allogeneic stem cell transplantation. TCRdb passed the RT-PCR reads through MiXCR, listing each CDR3 protein once. The data hold a few hundred thousand distinct CDR3 sequences, with roughly 13% observed a single time. The sequenced sample was blood, either unsorted or a sorted T cell fraction (not recorded which). Every receptor here comes from a human donor who was either an allogeneic HSCT recipient or a stem cell or donor lymphocyte infusion donor (not recorded which). It is not recorded whose cells these are; they may come from a transplant donor. Both conserved end residues are part of each CDR3. D genes are given only for firm matches. Size is omitted from some rows. Given values are once, few, many or a class for expanded clones.

-	TRBV20-1	-	TRBJ1-4	TGCAGTGCTAGAGGGGGACCGACTAATGAAAAACTGTTTTTT	CSARGGPTNEKLFF
-	TRBV28	TRBD1	TRBJ1-2	TGTGCCAGCACCACCCACAGGGGAATCTATGGCTACACCTTC	CASTTHRGIYGYTF
-	TRBV25-1	-	TRBJ2-7	TGTGCCAGCAGTGATGCGGGCAGCCTAACCTACGAGCAGTACTTC	CASSDAGSLTYEQYF
few	TRBV10-3	TRBD1	TRBJ2-1	TGTGCCATCAGTGAGTCGGACAGGGTGGGCAATGAGCAGTTCTTC	CAISESDRVGNEQFF
few	TRBV11-1	TRBD2	TRBJ2-1	TGTGCCAGCAGTCCCGGGACTAGCGGCCTTACTTACAATGAGCAGTTCTTC	CASSPGTSGLTYNEQFF
many	TRBV20-1	TRBD2	TRBJ2-3	TGCAGTGCTAGAGTTACCGGGACTAGCGGGTTGAGCACAGATACGCAGTATTTT	CSARVTGTSGLSTDTQYF
few	TRBV7-2	TRBD2	TRBJ2-2	TGTGCCAGCAGCTTACCCCGCGGGAGGGCCTTAACCGGGGAGCTGTTTTTT	CASSLPRGRALTGELFF
-	TRBV18	-	TRBJ1-5	TGTGCCAGCTCACCAGCGGCAGGGGACAGCAATCAGCCCCAGCATTTT	CASSPAAGDSNQPQHF
-	TRBV7-6	TRBD2	TRBJ2-3	TGTGCCAGCAGCCTGGGCGGGAGTGAGACAGATACGCAGTATTTT	CASSLGGSETDTQYF
many	TRBV3-1	-	TRBJ1-2	TGTGCCAGCAGCAACCGGGCCGGTCCTCGCTTC	CASSNRAGPRF
-	TRBV6-5	TRBD1	TRBJ2-7	TGTGCCAGCAGTTACCCGAAGACAGGGTTATTCGAGCAGTACTTC	CASSYPKTGLFEQYF
few	TRBV20-1	TRBD2	TRBJ2-1	TGCAGTGCTAGTATTTTTTCGGGAGGAAGCTACAATGAGCAGTTCTTC	CSASIFSGGSYNEQFF
few	TRBV5-4	TRBD2	TRBJ2-3	TGTGCCAGCAGCACAGGGACTAGCGGGAGGGGGGATACGCAGTATTTT	CASSTGTSGRGDTQYF
-	TRBV9	TRBD1	TRBJ2-7	TGTGCCAGCAGCGGCGGGACAGGCCCCCTCCACGAGCAGTACTTC	CASSGGTGPLHEQYF
few	TRBV10-3	TRBD1	TRBJ1-3	TGTGCCAACAACCCAGGGGGACCTGGAAACACCATATATTTT	CANNPGGPGNTIYF
many	TRBV10-3	TRBD2	TRBJ2-1	TGTGCCATCAGTGCCGCTAGCGGGGGCCCTAATGAGCAGTTCTTC	CAISAASGGPNEQFF
-	TRBV3-1	-	TRBJ2-6	TGTGCCAGCAGCCCCCTAGGCCGTGGGGCCAACGTCCTGACTTTC	CASSPLGRGANVLTF
-	TRBV20-1	-	TRBJ2-5	TGCAGTGCTAGGGGGGTCGGGACCCGGCCGTACTTC	CSARGVGTRPYF